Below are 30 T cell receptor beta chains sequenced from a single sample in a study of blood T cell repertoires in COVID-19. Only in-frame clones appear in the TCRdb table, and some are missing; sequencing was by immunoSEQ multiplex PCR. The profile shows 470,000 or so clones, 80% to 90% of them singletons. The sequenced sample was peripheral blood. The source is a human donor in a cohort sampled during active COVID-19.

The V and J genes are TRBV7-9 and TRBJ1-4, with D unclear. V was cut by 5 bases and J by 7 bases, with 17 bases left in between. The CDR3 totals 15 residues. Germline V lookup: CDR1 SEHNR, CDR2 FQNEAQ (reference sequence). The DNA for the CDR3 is TGTGCCAGCAGCACCCAGGAGGGTCGGCTTGAAAAACTGTTTTTT. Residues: CASSTQEGRLEKLFF.

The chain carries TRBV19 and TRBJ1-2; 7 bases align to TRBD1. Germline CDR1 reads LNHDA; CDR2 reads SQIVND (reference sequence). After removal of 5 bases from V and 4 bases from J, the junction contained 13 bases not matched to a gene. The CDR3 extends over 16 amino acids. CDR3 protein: CASSFLTGQRSYGYTF. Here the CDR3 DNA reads TGTGCCAGTAGTTTCCTAACGGGACAGCGGAGCTATGGCTACACCTTC. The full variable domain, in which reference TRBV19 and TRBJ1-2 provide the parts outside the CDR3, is DGGITQSPKYLFRKEGQNVTLSCEQNLNHDAMYWYRQDPGQGLRLIYYSQIVNDFQKGDIAEGYSVSREKKESFPLTVTSAQKNPTAFYLCASSFLTGQRSYGYTFGSGTRLTVV.

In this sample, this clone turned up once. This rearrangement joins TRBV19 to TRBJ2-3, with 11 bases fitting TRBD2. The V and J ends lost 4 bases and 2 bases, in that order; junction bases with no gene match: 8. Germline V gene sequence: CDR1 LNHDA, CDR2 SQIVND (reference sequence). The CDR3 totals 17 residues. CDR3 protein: CASSTGTSGYHTDTQYF. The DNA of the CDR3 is TGTGCCAGTAGTACCGGGACTAGCGGATATCACACAGATACGCAGTATTTT.

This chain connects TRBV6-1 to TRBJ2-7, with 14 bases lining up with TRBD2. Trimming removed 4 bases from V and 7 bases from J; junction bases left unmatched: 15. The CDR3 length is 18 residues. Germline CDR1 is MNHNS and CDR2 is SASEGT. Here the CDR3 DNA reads TGTGCCAGCAGTGCGCCGGGACTAGCGGGAGAGTGGGCGGGGGAGCAGTACTTC. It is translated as CASSAPGLAGEWAGEQYF.

Here the CDR3 reads CSVERLAGGWYNEQFF. The CDR3 nucleotides are TGCAGCGTTGAAAGACTAGCGGGAGGTTGGTACAATGAGCAGTTCTTC. The chain is built from TRBV29-1 and TRBJ2-1; 13 bases fit TRBD2. V dropped 2 bases and J dropped 4; count of bases not matched to a gene: 5. The CDR3 length is 16 residues. CDR1 SQVTM and CDR2 ANQGSEA come from the germline V gene.

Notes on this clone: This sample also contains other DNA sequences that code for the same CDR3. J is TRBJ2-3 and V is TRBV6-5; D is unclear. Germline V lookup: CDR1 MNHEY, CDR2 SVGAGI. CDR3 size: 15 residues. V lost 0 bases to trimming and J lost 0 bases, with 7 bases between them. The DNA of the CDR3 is TGTGCCAGCAGTTACTCGGAGTGGAGCACAGATACGCAGTATTTT. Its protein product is CASSYSEWSTDTQYF.

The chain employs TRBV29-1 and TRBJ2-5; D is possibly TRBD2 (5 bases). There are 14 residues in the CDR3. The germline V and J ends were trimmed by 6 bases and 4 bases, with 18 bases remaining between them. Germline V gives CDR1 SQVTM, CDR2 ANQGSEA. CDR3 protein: CSVGGSTRGETQYF. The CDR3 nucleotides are TGCAGCGTCGGTGGCAGCACCCGGGGAGAGACCCAGTACTTC.

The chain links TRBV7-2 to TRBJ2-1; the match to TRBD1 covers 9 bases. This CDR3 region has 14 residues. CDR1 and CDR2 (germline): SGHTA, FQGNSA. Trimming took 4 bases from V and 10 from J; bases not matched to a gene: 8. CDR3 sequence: CASSSTDRGREQFF. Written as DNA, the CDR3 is TGTGCCAGCAGCTCTACGGACAGGGGACGAGAGCAGTTCTTC. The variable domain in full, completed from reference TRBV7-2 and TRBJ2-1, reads GAGVSQSPSNKVTEKGKDVELRCDPISGHTALYWYRQSLGQGLEFLIYFQGNSAPDKSGLPSDRFSAERTGGSVSTLTIQRTQQEDSAVYLCASSSTDRGREQFFGPGTRLTVL.

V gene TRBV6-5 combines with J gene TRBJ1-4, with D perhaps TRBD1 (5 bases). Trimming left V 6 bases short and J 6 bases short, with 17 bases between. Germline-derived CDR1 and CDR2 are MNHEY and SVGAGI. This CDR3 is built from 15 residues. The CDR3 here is CASSGRSAGHEKLFF. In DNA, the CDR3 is TGTGCCAGCAGCGGTCGGTCAGCAGGGCATGAAAAACTGTTTTTT.

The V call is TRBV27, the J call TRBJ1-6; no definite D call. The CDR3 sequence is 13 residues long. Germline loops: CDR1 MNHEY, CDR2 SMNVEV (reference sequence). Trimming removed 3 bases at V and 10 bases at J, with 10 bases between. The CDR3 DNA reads TGTGCCAGCAGTTTCGTGAGGGAATCACCCCTCCACTTT. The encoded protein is CASSFVRESPLHF.

CDR3 nucleotides: TGTGCCAGCAGCAAGGACAGGGAACACGCCTACGAGCAGTACTTC. This sequence encodes CASSKDREHAYEQYF. This chain joins TRBV11-2 and TRBJ2-7; TRBD1 aligns across 8 bases. Per the germline V gene, CDR1 is SGHAT and CDR2 is FQNNGV. The CDR3 runs 15 residues. V shed 5 bases, J shed 2 bases, and the junction held 8 bases outside the gene matches.

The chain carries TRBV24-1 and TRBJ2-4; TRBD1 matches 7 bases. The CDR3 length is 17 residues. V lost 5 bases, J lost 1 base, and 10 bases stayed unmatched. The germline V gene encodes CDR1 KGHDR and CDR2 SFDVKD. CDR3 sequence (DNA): TGTGCCACCAGTGTCTTTGACAGGGTATGGGCCAAAAACATTCAGTACTTC. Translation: CATSVFDRVWAKNIQYF.

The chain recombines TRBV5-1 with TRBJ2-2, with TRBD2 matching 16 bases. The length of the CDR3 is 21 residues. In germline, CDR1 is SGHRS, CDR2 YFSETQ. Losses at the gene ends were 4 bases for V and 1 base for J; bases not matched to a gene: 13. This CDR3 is CASSPWGHGTSGRGNTGELFF. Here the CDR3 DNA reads TGCGCCAGCAGCCCGTGGGGGCACGGGACTAGCGGGAGGGGGAACACCGGGGAGCTGTTTTTT. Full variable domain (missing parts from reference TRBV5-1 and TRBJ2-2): KAGVTQTPRYLIKTRGQQVTLSCSPISGHRSVSWYQQTPGQGLQFLFEYFSETQRNKGNFPGRFSGRQFSNSRSEMNVSTLELGDSALYLCASSPWGHGTSGRGNTGELFFGEGSRLTVL.

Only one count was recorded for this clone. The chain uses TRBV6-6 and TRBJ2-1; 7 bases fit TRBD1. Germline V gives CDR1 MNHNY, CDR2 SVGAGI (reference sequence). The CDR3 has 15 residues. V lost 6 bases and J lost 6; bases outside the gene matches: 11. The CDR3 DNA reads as TGTGCCAGCAGCCTTCAGGGGGTATCGTCCAATGAGCAGTTCTTC. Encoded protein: CASSLQGVSSNEQFF.

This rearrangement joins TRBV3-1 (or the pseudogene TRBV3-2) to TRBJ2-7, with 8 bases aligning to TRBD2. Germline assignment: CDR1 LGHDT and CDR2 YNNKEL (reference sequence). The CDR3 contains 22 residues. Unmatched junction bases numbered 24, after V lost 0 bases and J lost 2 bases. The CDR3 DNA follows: TGTGCCAGCAGCCAAGACGCTAAGGGGAGGATAGCGGGACCATCCGGCCCCTACGAGCAGTACTTC. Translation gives CASSQDAKGRIAGPSGPYEQYF.

The CDR3, as DNA: TGTGCCAGCAGCCAAGGTCACACCGGGGAGACCCAGTACTTC. Translation: CASSQGHTGETQYF. The genes are TRBV3-1 (or the pseudogene TRBV3-2) and TRBJ2-5, with D uncertain. The CDR3 has 14 amino acids. Germline lookup yields CDR1 LGHDT and CDR2 YNNKEL (reference sequence). The germline V and J ends were trimmed by 1 base and 5 bases, with 11 bases remaining between them.

The CDR3 DNA sequence: TGTGCCAGCAGCCAATTTGGGACAGGGACCTACGAGCAGTACTTC. Translation gives CASSQFGTGTYEQYF. The chain is built from TRBV3-1 (or the pseudogene TRBV3-2) and TRBJ2-7, with TRBD1 identical over 9 bases. Germline V gives CDR1 LGHDT, CDR2 YNNKEL (reference sequence). The J segment lost 2 bases and the V segment lost 2 bases, leaving 4 bases of the junction unmatched. This CDR3 has 15 residues.

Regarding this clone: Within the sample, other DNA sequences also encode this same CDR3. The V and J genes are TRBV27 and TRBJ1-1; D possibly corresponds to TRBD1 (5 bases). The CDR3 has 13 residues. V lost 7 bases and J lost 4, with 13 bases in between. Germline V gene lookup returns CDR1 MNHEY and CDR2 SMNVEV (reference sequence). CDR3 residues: CASTRGGGTEAFF. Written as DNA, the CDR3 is TGTGCCAGCACCCGGGGGGGAGGCACTGAAGCTTTCTTT.

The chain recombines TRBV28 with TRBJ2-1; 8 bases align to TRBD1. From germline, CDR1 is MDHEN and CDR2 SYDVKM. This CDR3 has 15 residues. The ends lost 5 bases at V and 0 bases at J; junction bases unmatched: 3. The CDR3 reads CASSSRGRSYNEQFF. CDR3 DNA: TGTGCCAGCAGTAGCAGGGGGCGCTCCTACAATGAGCAGTTCTTC.

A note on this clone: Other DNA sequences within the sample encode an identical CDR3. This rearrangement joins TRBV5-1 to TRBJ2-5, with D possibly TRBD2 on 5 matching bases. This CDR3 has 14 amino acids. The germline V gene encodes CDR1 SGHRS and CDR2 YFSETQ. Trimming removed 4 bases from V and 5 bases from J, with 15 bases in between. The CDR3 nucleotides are TGCGCCAGCAGCCTGGCGCTAGCTGAGGAGACCCAGTACTTC. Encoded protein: CASSLALAEETQYF.

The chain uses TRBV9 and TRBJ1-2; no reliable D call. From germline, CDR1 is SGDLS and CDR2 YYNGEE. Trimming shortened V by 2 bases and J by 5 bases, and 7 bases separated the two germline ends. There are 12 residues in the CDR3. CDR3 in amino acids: CASSVGVYGYTF. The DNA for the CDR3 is TGTGCCAGCAGCGTCGGTGTGTATGGCTACACCTTC.

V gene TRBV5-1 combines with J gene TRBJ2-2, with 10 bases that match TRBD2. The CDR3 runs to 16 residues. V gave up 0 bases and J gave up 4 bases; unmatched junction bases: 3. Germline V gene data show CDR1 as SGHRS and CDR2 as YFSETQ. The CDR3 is CASSLVEREGTGELFF. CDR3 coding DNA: TGCGCCAGCAGCTTGGTTGAGCGGGAGGGCACCGGGGAGCTGTTTTTT.

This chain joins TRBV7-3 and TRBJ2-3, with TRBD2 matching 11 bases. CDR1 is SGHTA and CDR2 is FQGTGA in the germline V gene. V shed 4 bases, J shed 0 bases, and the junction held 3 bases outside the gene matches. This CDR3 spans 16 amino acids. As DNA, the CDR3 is TGTGCCAGCAGCTCGGGACTAGCGGTTAGCACAGATACGCAGTATTTT. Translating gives CASSSGLAVSTDTQYF.

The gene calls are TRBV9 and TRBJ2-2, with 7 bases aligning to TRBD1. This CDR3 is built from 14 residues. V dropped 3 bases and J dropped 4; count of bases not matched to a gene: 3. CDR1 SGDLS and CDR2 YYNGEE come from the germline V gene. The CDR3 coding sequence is TGTGCCAGCAGCGCCTGGGACAGCACCGGGGAGCTGTTTTTT. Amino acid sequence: CASSAWDSTGELFF.

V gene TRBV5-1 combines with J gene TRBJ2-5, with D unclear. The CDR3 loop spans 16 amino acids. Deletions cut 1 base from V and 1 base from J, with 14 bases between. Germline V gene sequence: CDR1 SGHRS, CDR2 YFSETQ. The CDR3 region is CASSLLGDPSQETQYF. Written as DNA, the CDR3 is TGCGCCAGCAGCTTGTTGGGCGATCCTTCCCAAGAGACCCAGTACTTC.

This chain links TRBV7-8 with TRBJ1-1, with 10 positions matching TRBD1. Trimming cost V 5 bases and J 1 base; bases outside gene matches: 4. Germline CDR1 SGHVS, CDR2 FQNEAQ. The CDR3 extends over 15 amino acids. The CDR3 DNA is TGTGCCAGCAGCGCACGGGACAGGGGGAACACTGAAGCTTTCTTT. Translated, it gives CASSARDRGNTEAFF.

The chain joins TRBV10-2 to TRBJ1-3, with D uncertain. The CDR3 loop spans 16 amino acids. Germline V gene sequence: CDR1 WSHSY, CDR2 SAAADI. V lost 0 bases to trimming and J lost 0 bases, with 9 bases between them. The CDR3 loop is CASSESAGSSGNTIYF. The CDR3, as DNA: TGCGCCAGCAGTGAGTCCGCCGGGAGCTCTGGAAACACCATATATTTT.

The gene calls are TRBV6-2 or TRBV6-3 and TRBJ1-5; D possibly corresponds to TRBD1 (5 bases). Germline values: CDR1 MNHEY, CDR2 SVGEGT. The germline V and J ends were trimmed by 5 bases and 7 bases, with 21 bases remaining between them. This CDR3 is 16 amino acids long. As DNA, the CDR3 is TGTGCCAGCAGTGACCCCGGACCGGGGCGGGACCAGCCCCAGCATTTT. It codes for CASSDPGPGRDQPQHF.

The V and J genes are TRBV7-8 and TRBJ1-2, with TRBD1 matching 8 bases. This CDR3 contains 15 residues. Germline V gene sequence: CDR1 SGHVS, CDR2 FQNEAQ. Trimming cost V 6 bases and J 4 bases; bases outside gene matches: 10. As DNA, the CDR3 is TGTGCCAGCAGTCCCCGGGACAGGAGACTCTATGGCTACACCTTC. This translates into CASSPRDRRLYGYTF.

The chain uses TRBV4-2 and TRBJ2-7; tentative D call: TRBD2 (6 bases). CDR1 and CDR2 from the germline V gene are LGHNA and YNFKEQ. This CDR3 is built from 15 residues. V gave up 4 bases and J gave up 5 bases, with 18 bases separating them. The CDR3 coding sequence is TGTGCCAGCAGCCGCAGCGACTGGGGGGAGAACGAGCAGTACTTC. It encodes CASSRSDWGENEQYF.